What follows are 30 T cell receptor beta chains derived from one specimen sequenced in a study of T cells in localized non-small cell lung cancer. Only in-frame clones appear in the TCRdb table, and some are missing; sequencing was by immunoSEQ multiplex PCR. The repertoire has fewer than 35,000 clones, about nine tenths of them found once; the top ten carry around a sixth. The sequences come from peripheral blood mononuclear cells, collected before any cancer treatment. These receptors came from a man aged 35 to 69 with stage III lung adenocarcinoma.

The V call is TRBV18, the J call TRBJ1-1; TRBD1 matches 8 bases. J gave up 4 bases and V 0 bases, and 4 bases lay outside the gene matches. Per germline, CDR1 KGHSH and CDR2 LQKENI. CDR3 size: 15 residues. The DNA for the CDR3 is TGTGCCAGCTCACCACCGGACAGGGATGGCACTGAAGCTTTCTTT. Translation gives CASSPPDRDGTEAFF.

V and J are TRBV9 and TRBJ2-2; 12 bases match TRBD2. The CDR3 has 18 residues. The V and J ends lost 3 bases and 7 bases, in that order; junction bases with no gene match: 13. The germline V gene has CDR1 SGDLS and CDR2 YYNGEE. The CDR3 protein is CASSDKSLAGGSVGELFF. In nucleotides, the CDR3 is TGTGCCAGCAGCGACAAGTCCCTAGCGGGGGGGTCGGTCGGGGAGCTGTTTTTT. The full variable domain, completed using reference TRBV9 and TRBJ2-2, is DSGVTQTPKHLITATGQRVTLRCSPRSGDLSVYWYQQSLDQGLQFLIQYYNGEERAKGNILERFSAQQFPDLHSELNLSSLELGDSALYFCASSDKSLAGGSVGELFFGEGSRLTVL.

The V gene is TRBV7-2, the J gene TRBJ1-4; TRBD1 matches 7 bases. The V gene's germline CDR1 is SGHTA and CDR2 FQGNSA. V was pared by 1 base and J by 8 bases, with 7 bases of the junction left unmatched. The CDR3 covers 15 residues. CDR3 sequence: CASSLGDRDREKLFF. CDR3 coding DNA: TGTGCCAGCAGCTTAGGTGACAGGGATAGGGAAAAACTGTTTTTT.

This chain joins TRBV19 and TRBJ2-3; 10 bases are a match to TRBD1. The V segment lost 4 bases and the J segment 10 bases; nucleotides outside the gene matches: 5. CDR3 length equals 13 residues. Germline values: CDR1 LNHDA, CDR2 SQIVND (reference sequence). In nucleotides, the CDR3 is TGTGCCAGTAGTAGACGGGACAGGGGATCGCAGTATTTT. Translated, it gives CASSRRDRGSQYF.

This chain joins TRBV19 and TRBJ1-5; 7 bases are a match to TRBD1. The germline V gene has CDR1 LNHDA and CDR2 SQIVND (reference sequence). CDR3 length: 16 residues. The ends lost 5 bases at V and 0 bases at J; junction bases unmatched: 7. The CDR3 is CASSAQGGNSNQPQHF. CDR3 nucleotides: TGTGCCAGTAGTGCCCAGGGGGGAAATAGCAATCAGCCCCAGCATTTT.

The chain combines TRBV4-2 with TRBJ1-5; D unresolved. CDR3 length equals 17 residues. The V end was cut by 0 bases, the J end by 4 bases, with 16 bases between. The germline gives CDR1 LGHNA, CDR2 YNFKEQ. The CDR3 loop reads CASSQDAVYGYNQPQHF. The CDR3 region has the DNA TGTGCCAGCAGCCAAGATGCGGTCTACGGGTATAATCAGCCCCAGCATTTT.

The chain carries TRBV5-1 and TRBJ1-5; 9 bases are shared with TRBD1. After removal of 3 bases from V and 6 bases from J, the junction contained 4 bases not matched to a gene. The CDR3 contains 14 residues. CDR1 and CDR2 from the germline V gene are SGHRS and YFSETQ. The DNA for the CDR3 is TGCGCCAGCAGCTCCGGGACAGGGCTTCAGCCCCAGCATTTT. Its protein product is CASSSGTGLQPQHF. Together with reference TRBV5-1 and TRBJ1-5, the CDR3 gives the full variable domain: KAGVTQTPRYLIKTRGQQVTLSCSPISGHRSVSWYQQTPGQGLQFLFEYFSETQRNKGNFPGRFSGRQFSNSRSEMNVSTLELGDSALYLCASSSGTGLQPQHFGDGTRLSIL.

The chain carries TRBV9 and TRBJ1-6, with a possible D match to TRBD1 (5 bases). The V gene lost 4 bases and the J gene lost 6 bases, with 11 bases spanning the gap. The CDR3 covers 14 residues. CDR1 is SGDLS and CDR2 is YYNGEE in the germline V gene. The CDR3 DNA sequence: TGTGCCAGCAGCCCGAGAAGGGGTAATTCACCCCTCCACTTT. Translated: CASSPRRGNSPLHF.

This chain links TRBV4-3 with TRBJ2-2, with D perhaps matching TRBD1 (6 bases). This CDR3 has 17 amino acids. Germline CDR1 and CDR2: LGHNA and YSLEER. The V end was cut by 4 bases, the J end by 5 bases, with 20 bases between. CDR3 region: CASSPYGPDRYTGELFF. The CDR3 coding sequence is TGCGCCAGCAGCCCGTACGGCCCGGACAGATATACCGGGGAGCTGTTTTTT.

The chain employs TRBV11-1 and TRBJ1-1, with 9 bases matching TRBD1. Trimming took 3 bases from V and 1 from J; bases not matched to a gene: 9. The CDR3 extends over 17 amino acids. CDR1 SGHAT and CDR2 FQDESV come from the germline V gene (reference sequence). CDR3 residues: CASSFTPGTGKNTEAFF. CDR3 DNA: TGTGCCAGCAGCTTCACCCCCGGGACAGGGAAGAACACTGAAGCTTTCTTT. The variable domain in full, with the rest retrieved from reference TRBV11-1 and TRBJ1-1, is EAEVAQSPRYKITEKSQAVAFWCDPISGHATLYWYRQILGQGPELLVQFQDESVVDDSQLPKDRFSAERLKGVDSTLKIQPAELGDSAMYLCASSFTPGTGKNTEAFFGQGTRLTVV.

The CDR3: CASSFSPTSGGGADTQYF. In DNA form, the CDR3 reads TGTGCCAGCAGCTTTTCCCCGACTAGCGGGGGAGGGGCAGATACGCAGTATTTT. V is TRBV7-9 and J is TRBJ2-3; 12 nucleotides match TRBD2. V shed 3 bases, J shed 4 bases, and the junction held 11 bases outside the gene matches. The CDR3 consists of 18 residues. Germline CDR1 is SEHNR and CDR2 is FQNEAQ (reference sequence).

The chain joins TRBV11-2 to TRBJ2-3; D perhaps matches TRBD2 (6 bases). Germline V CDR1 and CDR2: SGHAT, FQNNGV. V lost 1 base and J 2 bases, leaving 10 bases between the germline ends. The CDR3 has 15 amino acids. CDR3 protein: CASSLGRVITDTQYF. For the CDR3, the DNA is TGTGCCAGCAGCTTAGGGAGGGTAATCACAGATACGCAGTATTTT.

This clone appeared once. V and J are TRBV2 and TRBJ1-2; 9 bases align to TRBD1. This CDR3 region has 13 residues. The J segment lost 8 bases and the V segment lost 7 bases, leaving 8 bases of the junction unmatched. Germline lookup yields CDR1 SNHLY and CDR2 FYNNEI. CDR3 sequence: CASIQGATGGYTF. The CDR3 nucleotides read TGTGCCAGCATACAGGGGGCTACGGGAGGCTACACCTTC.

The J gene is TRBJ2-1, the V gene TRBV11-3; the match to TRBD2 covers 7 bases. V lost 4 bases, J lost 1 base, and 7 bases stayed unmatched. This CDR3 comprises 16 residues. Looked up from germline, CDR1 is SGHNT and CDR2 is YENEEA. This CDR3 is CASSWGGTGSYNEQFF. The DNA of the CDR3 is TGTGCCAGCAGCTGGGGGGGGACCGGATCCTACAATGAGCAGTTCTTC.

This chain connects TRBV2 to TRBJ1-1; no firm D call. The ends were cut back, 3 bases at V and 2 bases at J, with 10 bases in the middle. Germline lookup yields CDR1 SNHLY and CDR2 FYNNEI. This CDR3 region has 14 residues. Written as DNA, the CDR3 is TGTGCCAGCAGTGATGAAGGGAGCAACACTGAAGCTTTCTTT. Its translation is CASSDEGSNTEAFF.

This chain uses TRBV10-2 with TRBJ2-1; TRBD1 or TRBD2 may be the D gene (5 bases each). Between the trimmed V and J ends, which lost 5 bases and 15 bases, there was a span of 20 bases. This CDR3 comprises 13 residues. CDR1 and CDR2 (germline): WSHSY, SAAADI. Written as DNA, the CDR3 is TGCGCCAGCAGTACCGGGACCCCCCCAACTGCGTTCTTC. Protein: CASSTGTPPTAFF.

This clone was seen once. The chain links TRBV28 to TRBJ2-4; D assignment may be TRBD1 or TRBD2 (5 bases each). The V gene's germline CDR1 is MDHEN and CDR2 SYDVKM. The CDR3 loop spans 14 amino acids. Trimming left V 4 bases short and J 5 bases short, with 12 bases between. The CDR3 DNA follows: TGTGCCAGCAGTTCGCCCGGGACCCAAAACATTCAGTACTTC. Amino acid sequence: CASSSPGTQNIQYF.

This chain connects TRBV2 to TRBJ1-4; D unresolved. Trimming removed 6 bases from V and 8 bases from J, with 7 bases in between. The CDR3 length is 11 residues. The germline gives CDR1 SNHLY, CDR2 FYNNEI. The CDR3 DNA sequence: TGTGCCAGCAGCCCCTTCGAAAAACTGTTTTTT. Encoded protein: CASSPFEKLFF.

The V gene is TRBV7-2, the J gene TRBJ2-1, with a weak D call TRBD2 (5 bases). The CDR3 covers 12 residues. Germline loops: CDR1 SGHTA, CDR2 FQGNSA. V lost 4 bases and J 7 bases, leaving 8 bases between the germline ends. CDR3 amino acids: CASSSPGNEQFF. The CDR3 DNA follows: TGTGCCAGCAGCTCCCCGGGGAATGAGCAGTTCTTC.

V is TRBV28 and J is TRBJ2-5, with unresolved D. Trimming removed 10 bases at V and 1 base at J, with 7 bases between. In germline, CDR1 is MDHEN, CDR2 SYDVKM. The CDR3 extends over 11 amino acids. The CDR3 spells CATSSQETQYF. The CDR3 nucleotides read TGTGCCACCTCATCCCAAGAGACCCAGTACTTC.

In its sample, this clone was seen a few times. This chain joins TRBV6-1 and TRBJ1-2; D unclear. V lost 3 bases and J lost 7, with 12 bases in between. The CDR3 totals 13 residues. The V gene's germline CDR1 is MNHNS and CDR2 SASEGT. This chain's CDR3 is CASSDGPLGGYTF. The CDR3 DNA reads as TGTGCCAGCAGTGACGGCCCTCTGGGTGGCTACACCTTC.

The J gene is TRBJ1-5, the V gene TRBV12-5; possibly TRBD1 for D (5 bases). CDR3 size: 14 residues. CDR1 is LGHNT and CDR2 is FRNRAP in the germline V gene. The ends were cut back, 6 bases at V and 2 bases at J, with 11 bases in the middle. The CDR3 spells CASGLMTGNQPQHF. The CDR3 nucleotides read TGTGCTAGTGGCCTCATGACAGGCAATCAGCCCCAGCATTTT.

The chain uses TRBV2 and TRBJ2-3, with D maybe TRBD2 (5 bases). The CDR3 has 15 residues. Germline V lookup: CDR1 SNHLY, CDR2 FYNNEI. The V gene lost 3 bases and the J gene lost 0 bases, with 10 bases spanning the gap. The CDR3 DNA reads as TGTGCCAGCAGTGAGAAGACTACTAGCACAGATACGCAGTATTTT. Protein product: CASSEKTTSTDTQYF. The full variable domain, rest sourced from reference TRBV2 and TRBJ2-3, is EPEVTQTPSHQVTQMGQEVILRCVPISNHLYFYWYRQILGQKVEFLVSFYNNEISEKSEIFDDQFSVERPDGSNFTLKIRSTKLEDSAMYFCASSEKTTSTDTQYFGPGTRLTVL.

The V and J genes are TRBV20-1 and TRBJ1-2; no clear D gene. Germline V lookup: CDR1 DFQATT, CDR2 SNEGSKA (reference sequence). This CDR3 has 11 amino acids. Trimming took off 5 bases at V and 2 bases at J, with 6 bases between the two ends. The CDR3 reads CSAPLNYGYTF. The CDR3, as DNA: TGCAGTGCTCCCTTGAACTATGGCTACACCTTC.

The rearrangement joins TRBV18 to TRBJ2-1; 14 bases line up with TRBD2. This CDR3 is 15 amino acids long. CDR1 KGHSH and CDR2 LQKENI come from the germline V gene. V trimming: 6 bases; J trimming: 8 bases; junction bases outside the gene matches: 6. CDR3 bases: TGTGCCAGCTCCCCCAGGACTAGCGGGGGGTATGAGCAGTTCTTC. It codes for CASSPRTSGGYEQFF. The full variable domain, in which reference TRBV18 and TRBJ2-1 provide the parts outside the CDR3, is NAGVMQNPRHLVRRRGQEARLRCSPMKGHSHVYWYRQLPEEGLKFMVYLQKENIIDESGMPKERFSAEFPKEGPSILRIQQVVRGDSAAYFCASSPRTSGGYEQFFGPGTRLTVL.

This clone has only one observation. V gene TRBV18 combines with J gene TRBJ1-2; D unclear. Germline CDR1 and CDR2: KGHSH and LQKENI. The CDR3 contains 12 residues. The V end was cut by 6 bases, the J end by 10 bases, with 15 bases between. The CDR3 DNA follows: TGTGCCAGCTCCCTACTTGCCCTTGACTACACCTTC. It translates to CASSLLALDYTF.

This chain connects TRBV18 to TRBJ1-3; tentative D call: TRBD1 (5 bases). Per the germline V gene, CDR1 is KGHSH and CDR2 is LQKENI. CDR3 length: 18 amino acids. Trimming pared 6 bases from V and 4 bases from J, leaving 25 bases between. The CDR3 sequence is CASSLSGTHFSIGNTIYF. CDR3 sequence (DNA): TGTGCCAGCTCTCTCTCCGGGACCCATTTTAGCATAGGAAACACCATATATTTT.

V is TRBV28 and J is TRBJ1-1, with TRBD1 matching 7 bases. V gave up 6 bases and J gave up 1 base; unmatched junction bases: 5. The CDR3 extends over 14 amino acids. The germline gives CDR1 MDHEN, CDR2 SYDVKM. CDR3 sequence reads: CASRNRGANTEAFF. The CDR3 DNA sequence: TGTGCCAGCAGAAACAGGGGCGCGAACACTGAAGCTTTCTTT.

V usage is TRBV7-9 and J usage is TRBJ2-3, with D hard to call. The germline V gene has CDR1 SEHNR and CDR2 FQNEAQ (reference sequence). V dropped 6 bases and J dropped 3 bases, with 4 bases sitting between them. The CDR3 has 11 residues. This chain's CDR3 is CASSKTDTQYF. CDR3 bases: TGTGCCAGCAGTAAGACAGATACGCAGTATTTT.

This clone was counted only a few times. The chain recombines TRBV4-1 with TRBJ2-1; 14 bases agree with TRBD2. CDR3 length: 15 residues. V was pared by 1 base and J by 10 bases, with 3 bases of the junction left unmatched. The germline gives CDR1 MGHRA, CDR2 YSYEKL. CDR3 coding DNA: TGCGCCAGCAGCCAAGGGACTAGCGGGGGGAGAGAGCAGTTCTTC. Amino acids: CASSQGTSGGREQFF.